This TCR beta chain was identified in a study of immune evolution from preneoplasia to lung adenocarcinoma. Study findings and constraints: Later-stage lesions appeared to have more T cells, more diversity, less clonality.

Germline V gives CDR1 MNHNS, CDR2 SASEGT. V shed 3 bases and J shed 1 base, with 6 bases lying between them. This CDR3 is 13 amino acids long. A word on this clone: The antigen is unknown.

Repertoires were generated with immunoSEQ multiplex PCR, while TCRdb's copy carries only in-frame clones and drops some. The data show some 4,700 clones, just over 75% seen once. The chain carries TRBV6-1 and TRBJ1-2, with unresolved D. This sequence was found in a person aged 60 to 80 with lung adenocarcinoma. The sample was FFPE adjacent normal lung tissue. CDR3 amino acids: CASSESYNYGYTF. The CDR3 coding sequence is TGTGCCAGCAGTGAGAGCTATAACTATGGCTACACCTTC.